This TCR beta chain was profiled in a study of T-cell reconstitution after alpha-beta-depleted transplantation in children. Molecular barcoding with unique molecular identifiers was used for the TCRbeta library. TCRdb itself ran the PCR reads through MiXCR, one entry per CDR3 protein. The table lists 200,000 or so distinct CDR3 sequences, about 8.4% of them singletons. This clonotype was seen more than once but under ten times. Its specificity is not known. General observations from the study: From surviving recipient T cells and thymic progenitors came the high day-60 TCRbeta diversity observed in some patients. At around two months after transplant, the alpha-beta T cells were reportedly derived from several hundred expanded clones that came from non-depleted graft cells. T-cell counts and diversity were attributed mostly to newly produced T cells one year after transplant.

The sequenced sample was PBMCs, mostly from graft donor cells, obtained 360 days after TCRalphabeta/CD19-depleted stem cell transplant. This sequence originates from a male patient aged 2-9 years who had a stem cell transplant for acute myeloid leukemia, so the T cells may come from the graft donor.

CDR3 amino acids: CAIYRFGGARDTGELFF. For the CDR3, the DNA is TGTGCCATCTATCGCTTCGGGGGGGCTAGGGACACCGGGGAGCTGTTTTTT. The gene calls are TRBV12-3 or TRBV12-4 and TRBJ2-2, with TRBD2 identical over 8 bases. The CDR3 is 17 amino acids. J gave up 3 bases and V 10 bases, and 16 bases lay outside the gene matches.